This T cell receptor (beta chain) comes out of a study of blood T cell repertoires in COVID-19. The CDR3 runs 16 residues. With 3 bases clipped from V and 3 bases from J, the junction kept 8 bases outside the gene matches. CDR1 MNHEY and CDR2 SMNVEV come from the germline V gene (reference sequence). Clones were sequenced by immunoSEQ multiplex PCR, and TCRdb holds only the in-frame ones, with some missing. The table lists 250,000 or so clones, 65% to 90% of them singletons, with under 2.5% in the top ten. The sample was peripheral blood. The V call is TRBV27, the J call TRBJ2-1; 7 nucleotides line up with TRBD2. This sequence was found in a man in his thirties or forties with active or convalescent COVID-19. CDR3 coding DNA: TGTGCCAGCAGTTTTTTGGGGGGGGTAATCTACAATGAGCAGTTCTTC. This encodes CASSFLGGVIYNEQFF.